This is a list of T cell receptor beta chains from one sample in a study of preoperative IRX-2 immunotherapy in early breast cancer. The assay was immunoSEQ multiplex PCR, and TCRdb's table has in-frame clones only and misses some. The repertoire includes 30,000 to 35,000 clones, about four fifths of them detected once, and around 2.3% sits in the top ten. The sequencing used lymph node tissue, collected from a patient treated with IRX-2 immunotherapy. These receptors were collected from a human donor with breast cancer. Both conserved end residues are trimmed from each CDR3. Each record gives: J gene, V gene, CDR3 length, CDR3 protein.

>TRBJ2-1|TRBV23-1|13
ASSQGTGEIDEQF
>TRBJ2-5|TRBV6-8|12
ASSYSSRRETQY
>TRBJ2-4|TRBV19|11
ASNIRGSNIQY
>TRBJ2-3|TRBV5-1|13
ASSLLGLLTDTQY
>TRBJ2-1|TRBV29-1|10
SVGLAGGWQF
>TRBJ2-3|TRBV4-1|11
ASSQEGADTQY
>TRBJ1-4|TRBV1|12
ASSPTAVGEKLF
>TRBJ1-2|TRBV19|12
ASSSQGVYGGYT
>TRBJ2-2|TRBV18|15
ASSPPFPGTNTGELF
>TRBJ2-3|TRBV19|12
ASSRLGSTDTQY
>TRBJ2-7|TRBV27|12
ASSPRQAPYEQY
>TRBJ1-3|TRBV11-3|13
ASSLGQVTGNTIY
>TRBJ2-1|TRBV30|15
AVPRSSGGGSYNEQF
>TRBJ2-2|TRBV11-3|13
ASSFSGANTGELF
>TRBJ1-1|TRBV19|12
ASRTTGLNTEAF
>TRBJ1-2|TRBV28|13
ASSSLARERLGYT
>TRBJ2-7|TRBV6-8|13
ASSTGLLRSIEQY
>TRBJ2-2|TRBV7-8|12
ASSLYGNTGELF
>TRBJ2-1|TRBV19|15
ASRGSGGLLSYNEQF
>TRBJ2-5|TRBV30|12
AWKALGGAETQY
>TRBJ1-2|TRBV27|11
ASSLVGSDGYT
>TRBJ1-5|TRBV18|14
ASSISTPYPHQPQH
>TRBJ2-5|TRBV29-1|12
SVDGTGGAETQY